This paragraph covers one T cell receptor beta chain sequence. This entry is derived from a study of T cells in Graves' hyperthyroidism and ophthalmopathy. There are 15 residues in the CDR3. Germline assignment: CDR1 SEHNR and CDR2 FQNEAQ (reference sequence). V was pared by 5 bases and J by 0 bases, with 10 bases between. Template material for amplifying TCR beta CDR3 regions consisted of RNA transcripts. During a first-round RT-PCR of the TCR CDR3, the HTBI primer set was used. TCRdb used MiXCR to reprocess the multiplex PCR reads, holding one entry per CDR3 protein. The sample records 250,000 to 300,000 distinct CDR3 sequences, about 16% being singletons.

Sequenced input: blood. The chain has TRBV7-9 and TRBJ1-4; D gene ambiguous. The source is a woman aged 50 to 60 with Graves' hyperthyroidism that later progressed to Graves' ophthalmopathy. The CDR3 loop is CASSRTITTNEKLFF. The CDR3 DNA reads TGTGCCAGCAGCCGAACGATTACAACTAATGAAAAACTGTTTTTT.